The next 32 T cell receptor beta chains were all read from a single sample in a study of radiotherapy plus CTLA-4 blockade in lung cancer. Profiled with immunoSEQ multiplex PCR; TCRdb holds only in-frame clones, not every one. The sample has more than 100,000 clones, more than 80% seen once. The source was peripheral blood, collected from a patient treated with radiotherapy plus ipilimumab. The receptors derive from a human donor with non-small cell lung cancer that progressed on radiotherapy plus ipilimumab.

In regard to this clone: Other DNA variants within this sample encode the same CDR3. The chain joins TRBV10-1 to TRBJ2-3; 7 nucleotides match TRBD2. J was trimmed by 3 bases and V by 3 bases; bases with no gene match: 9. The CDR3 length is 16 residues. The germline gives CDR1 WNHNN, CDR2 SYGVQD (reference sequence). Written as DNA, the CDR3 is TGCGCCAGCAGTGACTTCCCTAGCGGCAAGACAGATACGCAGTATTTT. Its protein is CASSDFPSGKTDTQYF.

The chain combines TRBV5-1 with TRBJ2-7; no definite D call. CDR3 length: 14 amino acids. The V end lost 3 bases, the J end lost 0 bases, and 10 bases lay between the germline ends. Germline V gene data show CDR1 as SGHRS and CDR2 as YFSETQ. CDR3 region: CASSSSRSSYEQYF. The CDR3 region has the DNA TGCGCCAGCAGCTCATCCCGCAGCTCCTACGAGCAGTACTTC.

This clone was observed once. The rearrangement uses TRBV7-9 and TRBJ1-5, with no clear D. V lost 3 bases to trimming and J lost 0 bases, with 9 bases between them. From germline, CDR1 is SEHNR and CDR2 FQNEAQ (reference sequence). This CDR3 contains 15 residues. The CDR3 is CASSLSFDSNQPQHF. CDR3 DNA: TGTGCCAGCAGCTTGAGCTTTGATAGCAATCAGCCCCAGCATTTT.

The genes are TRBV19 and TRBJ1-2, with D perhaps TRBD1 (5 bases). Germline V CDR1 and CDR2: LNHDA, SQIVND (reference sequence). CDR3 size: 14 residues. Trimming pared 9 bases from V and 1 base from J, leaving 15 bases between. Here the CDR3 reads CASLGGSVNYGYTF. The CDR3 DNA sequence: TGTGCCAGCCTGGGGGGGTCCGTTAACTATGGCTACACCTTC.

This chain links TRBV19 with TRBJ1-2; D perhaps matches TRBD1 (5 bases). V lost 4 bases, J lost 4 bases, and 13 bases lay in between. The germline gives CDR1 LNHDA, CDR2 SQIVND (reference sequence). The CDR3 has 14 residues. The CDR3 here is CASSTSSTAYGYTF. CDR3 coding DNA: TGTGCCAGTAGTACCTCTTCGACAGCCTATGGCTACACCTTC.

This chain joins TRBV27 and TRBJ1-2; D remains ambiguous. The CDR3 extends over 15 amino acids. Germline V gene lookup returns CDR1 MNHEY and CDR2 SMNVEV (reference sequence). V dropped 4 bases and J dropped 6 bases, with 18 bases sitting between them. CDR3 in DNA: TGTGCCAGCAGTTCCCCGGGTCCTCCTTGGAATGGCTACACCTTC. Translation: CASSSPGPPWNGYTF.

V is TRBV19 and J is TRBJ1-5; TRBD1 matches at 7 bases. Germline-derived CDR1 and CDR2 are LNHDA and SQIVND (reference sequence). This CDR3 is built from 16 residues. V shed 7 bases, J shed 3 bases, and the junction held 12 bases outside the gene matches. The CDR3 region is CASKGTLDRANQPQHF. Written as DNA, the CDR3 is TGTGCCAGTAAAGGGACTCTAGACAGGGCCAATCAGCCCCAGCATTTT.

The chain links TRBV9 to TRBJ2-1; 11 bases map to TRBD2. The germline gives CDR1 SGDLS, CDR2 YYNGEE. This CDR3 has 16 residues. J lost 4 bases, V lost 5 bases, and 8 bases had no gene match. CDR3 nucleotide sequence: TGTGCCAGCAGTCTAACCGGGACTAGCGGATACAATGAGCAGTTCTTC. Its protein is CASSLTGTSGYNEQFF.

The chain carries TRBV11-2 and TRBJ2-1; D possibly uses TRBD1 or TRBD2 (6 bases each). Trimming removed 5 bases from V and 2 bases from J, with 13 bases in between. The CDR3 loop spans 15 amino acids. Germline lookup yields CDR1 SGHAT and CDR2 FQNNGV. The CDR3 sequence is CASSRGTPTYNEQFF. CDR3 bases: TGTGCCAGCAGCCGCGGGACACCTACCTACAATGAGCAGTTCTTC.

Written as DNA, the CDR3 is TGCAGCGTCTTAGACAGAAGAACTGAAGCTTTCTTT. Its translation is CSVLDRRTEAFF. The V call is TRBV29-1, the J call TRBJ1-1; D might be TRBD1 (5 bases). Germline CDR1 and CDR2: SQVTM and ANQGSEA. CDR3 length equals 12 residues. The ends were cut back, 6 bases at V and 5 bases at J, with 13 bases in the middle.

The J gene is TRBJ2-1, the V gene TRBV18; TRBD2 matches at 12 bases. CDR3 length: 13 amino acids. CDR1 is KGHSH and CDR2 is LQKENI in the germline V gene. Losses at the gene ends were 8 bases for V and 6 bases for J; bases not matched to a gene: 2. The CDR3 protein is CASGLAGSNEQFF. The CDR3 DNA reads TGTGCCAGCGGACTAGCGGGGTCCAATGAGCAGTTCTTC.

The chain carries TRBV11-1 and TRBJ2-1, with 8 bases matching TRBD1. V dropped 5 bases and J dropped 7; count of bases not matched to a gene: 4. Germline CDR1 SGHAT, CDR2 FQDESV (reference sequence). The CDR3 totals 13 residues. The CDR3 DNA reads TGTGCCAGCAGCCCGACAGGGGTAAATGAGCAGTTCTTC. This gives the protein CASSPTGVNEQFF.

This clone showed up just once. The J gene is TRBJ1-4, the V gene TRBV15; D possibly corresponds to TRBD1 (6 bases). CDR3 size: 14 residues. Germline CDR1 is LNHNV and CDR2 is YYDKDF (reference sequence). V was trimmed by 0 bases and J by 7 bases, leaving 9 bases between them. CDR3 loop: CATSREGGGEKLFF. Written as DNA, the CDR3 is TGTGCCACCAGCAGAGAAGGGGGAGGTGAAAAACTGTTTTTT. The full variable domain, its missing parts supplied by reference TRBV15 and TRBJ1-4, is DAMVIQNPRYQVTQFGKPVTLSCSQTLNHNVMYWYQQKSSQAPKLLFHYYDKDFNNEADTPDNFQSRRPNTSFCFLDIRSPGLGDTAMYLCATSREGGGEKLFFGSGTQLSVL.

The chain joins TRBV4-1 to TRBJ2-3; the D is unclear. The CDR3 runs 13 residues. The V gene lost 1 base and the J gene lost 0 bases, with 2 bases spanning the gap. In germline, CDR1 is MGHRA, CDR2 YSYEKL. For the CDR3, the DNA is TGCGCCAGCAGCCAAGTAAGCACAGATACGCAGTATTTT. Translation: CASSQVSTDTQYF.

Details on this clone: This same CDR3 is encoded by further DNA sequences in the sample. This chain links TRBV5-1 with TRBJ2-7, with D perhaps matching TRBD1 (6 bases). Germline V CDR1 and CDR2: SGHRS, YFSETQ. There are 14 residues in the CDR3. The V end was cut by 0 bases, the J end by 5 bases, with 12 bases between. The chain's CDR3 is CASSLEQGVHEQYF. The DNA for the CDR3 is TGCGCCAGCAGCTTGGAACAGGGTGTCCACGAGCAGTACTTC.

The rearrangement links TRBV13 to TRBJ2-7; a weak D match, TRBD1 (5 bases). Trimming stripped 4 bases from V and 5 bases from J, with 9 bases between. Germline V gene data show CDR1 as PRHDT and CDR2 as FYEKMQ (reference sequence). The CDR3 extends over 12 amino acids. The CDR3 loop is CASSSDSHEQYF. CDR3 bases: TGTGCCAGCAGCTCCGACAGCCACGAGCAGTACTTC.

This clone was observed once. The CDR3 sequence is CSVGNRVDEQFF. CDR3 in DNA: TGCAGCGTTGGAAACAGGGTCGATGAGCAGTTCTTC. The V and J genes are TRBV29-1 and TRBJ2-1, with D possibly TRBD1 on 6 matching bases. CDR3 length: 12 residues. Deletions cut 4 bases from V and 8 bases from J, with 12 bases between. Germline CDR1 is SQVTM and CDR2 is ANQGSEA.

The chain combines TRBV5-1 with TRBJ1-1; D gene uncertain. Deletions cut 3 bases from V and 0 bases from J, with 12 bases between. The CDR3 spans 15 residues. Germline V CDR1 and CDR2: SGHRS, YFSETQ. CDR3 sequence reads: CASSYLAGMNTEAFF. DNA of the CDR3: TGCGCCAGCAGCTACCTGGCAGGTATGAACACTGAAGCTTTCTTT.

The chain couples TRBV5-1 to TRBJ2-3; D uncertain. The V gene's germline CDR1 is SGHRS and CDR2 YFSETQ. Trimming shortened V by 2 bases and J by 2 bases, and 9 bases separated the two germline ends. There are 14 residues in the CDR3. The CDR3 is CASSLGRVTDTQYF. As DNA, the CDR3 is TGCGCCAGCAGCTTAGGACGGGTCACAGATACGCAGTATTTT.

Comments on this clone: At the DNA level, this CDR3 is encoded by other sequences in the same sample as well. The gene calls are TRBV18 and TRBJ1-1; D gene ambiguous. The V gene's germline CDR1 is KGHSH and CDR2 LQKENI. The CDR3 covers 14 residues. V lost 1 base and J lost 3, with 9 bases in between. This CDR3 reads CASSPLGGDTEAFF. The CDR3 DNA sequence: TGTGCCAGCTCACCACTCGGAGGCGACACTGAAGCTTTCTTT.

This rearrangement joins TRBV21-1 to TRBJ2-1; the table calls TRBD2, which could not be checked here. TRBV21-1 is a listed pseudogene. The CDR3 spans 12 residues. The CDR3 nucleotides are TGTGCCAGCAGCACGTTAGCGGGGGCCAAGTTCTTC. The encoded protein is CASSTLAGAKFF.

This clone has just one count. The chain couples TRBV4-1 to TRBJ1-5; D is possibly TRBD1 (6 bases). V gave up 0 bases and J gave up 3 bases, with 15 bases separating them. This CDR3 is built from 17 residues. Germline assignment: CDR1 MGHRA and CDR2 YSYEKL. The CDR3 bases are TGCGCCAGCAGCCAAGATAGTCACAGGGCTAACAATCAGCCCCAGCATTTT. As protein: CASSQDSHRANNQPQHF.

The V and J genes are TRBV19 and TRBJ2-5; D is tentatively TRBD1 or TRBD2 (7 bases each). The CDR3 consists of 12 residues. V was shortened by 7 bases and J by 5 bases, with 11 bases between the two germline ends. The germline gives CDR1 LNHDA, CDR2 SQIVND (reference sequence). CDR3 sequence: CASTQGGETQYF. CDR3 DNA sequence: TGTGCCAGTACCCAGGGGGGGGAGACCCAGTACTTC.

This clone came up once. V and J are TRBV18 and TRBJ1-2, with a weak D call TRBD1 (5 bases). Germline V gene sequence: CDR1 KGHSH, CDR2 LQKENI. The germline V and J ends were trimmed by 6 bases and 2 bases, with 10 bases remaining between them. This CDR3 has 13 residues. CDR3 bases: TGTGCCAGCTCCATCCAGGGAAACTATGGCTACACCTTC. Its protein is CASSIQGNYGYTF.

The chain joins TRBV7-3 to TRBJ2-2, with D unresolved. Germline CDR1 and CDR2: SGHTA and FQGTGA. This CDR3 comprises 15 residues. Trimming left V 5 bases short and J 6 bases short, with 16 bases between. As DNA, the CDR3 is TGTGCCAGCAGCCCCGATCCTCTATCCCCCGGGGAGCTGTTTTTT. It encodes CASSPDPLSPGELFF.

The chain is built from TRBV18 and TRBJ1-3; weak D call: TRBD1 (6 bases). The V gene's germline CDR1 is KGHSH and CDR2 LQKENI. Trimming removed 3 bases at V and 4 bases at J, with 10 bases between. The CDR3 is 14 residues long. CDR3 sequence reads: CASSPARGGNTIYF. The DNA of the CDR3 is TGTGCCAGCTCACCGGCCAGGGGAGGAAACACCATATATTTT.

The chain uses TRBV18 and TRBJ2-3; 9 bases agree with TRBD2. This CDR3 is 16 amino acids long. Germline CDR1 reads KGHSH; CDR2 reads LQKENI. V shed 3 bases, J shed 2 bases, and the junction held 6 bases outside the gene matches. CDR3 coding DNA: TGTGCCAGCTCACCTGGTAGCGGGGGCACCACAGATACGCAGTATTTT. Translating it yields CASSPGSGGTTDTQYF.

The chain has TRBV19 and TRBJ2-2, with TRBD2 matching 9 bases. Losses at the gene ends were 9 bases for V and 1 base for J; bases not matched to a gene: 6. The CDR3 contains 15 residues. Germline V gives CDR1 LNHDA, CDR2 SQIVND (reference sequence). CDR3 residues: CASCGLAMNTGELFF. The CDR3 DNA reads as TGTGCCAGCTGTGGACTAGCGATGAACACCGGGGAGCTGTTTTTT.

CDR3 amino acids: CASSPQGAYTEAFF. CDR3 nucleotide sequence: TGTGCCAGCAGCCCCCAGGGGGCGTACACTGAAGCTTTCTTT. This chain connects TRBV27 to TRBJ1-1; 8 positions agree with TRBD1. Germline assignment: CDR1 MNHEY and CDR2 SMNVEV (reference sequence). V lost 6 bases, J lost 3 bases, and 6 bases stayed unmatched. This CDR3 has 14 amino acids.

The chain carries TRBV5-4 and TRBJ2-3; 11 positions agree with TRBD2. With V trimmed by 2 bases and J by 3 bases, 5 bases remained unmatched. Germline lookup yields CDR1 SGHNT and CDR2 YYREEE (reference sequence). This CDR3 region has 16 residues. The CDR3: CASSLIAGGRTDTQYF. DNA for the CDR3: TGTGCCAGCAGCTTAATAGCGGGAGGGCGGACAGATACGCAGTATTTT.

This clone turned up a few times. V and J are TRBV19 and TRBJ2-1; the D gene could be TRBD1 or TRBD2 (5 bases each). Per germline, CDR1 LNHDA and CDR2 SQIVND (reference sequence). The length of the CDR3 is 16 residues. V lost 6 bases and J 0 bases, leaving 15 bases between the germline ends. CDR3 region: CASSKGPYSSYNEQFF. The CDR3 DNA sequence: TGTGCCAGTAGCAAGGGACCTTATAGCTCCTACAATGAGCAGTTCTTC.

This chain joins TRBV6-1 and TRBJ2-1; D ambiguous. Trimming stripped 10 bases from V and 4 bases from J, with 8 bases between. Germline-derived CDR1 and CDR2 are MNHNS and SASEGT. CDR3 length: 11 residues. CDR3 DNA sequence: TGTGCCACCCTTCTTTACAATGAGCAGTTCTTC. It encodes CATLLYNEQFF.